The source of this T cell receptor beta chain is a study of blood T cell repertoires in COVID-19. The wider study: The origin of the acute and convalescent COVID-19 samples was the United States, Italy and Spain. The cDNA or gDNA used as material had been derived from T cells, B-cell-depleted T cells, or PBMCs.

A word on this clone: Within the sample, other DNA sequences also encode this same CDR3.

In assigning cohorts, the study relied on participant-reported clinical history. Study processing details: Amplification of reference gene primers was used by the study to estimate nucleated cell counts. TCRdb's table, derived via immunoSEQ multiplex PCR, lists solely in-frame clones and lacks some. V and J calls and clone size are copied from that table; D and trimming were computed from the DNA. This sample has a few hundred thousand clones, with around 85% found just once. The CDR3 length is 14 residues. The germline CDR1 and CDR2 sequences are LNHDA and SQIVND (reference sequence). The ends lost 6 bases at V and 0 bases at J; junction bases unmatched: 4.

Source material: PBMCs or T cells enriched from blood (not recorded which). The chain combines TRBV19 with TRBJ1-1; TRBD1 aligns across 7 bases. This clonotype was obtained from a woman aged 50 to 65 who had recovered from COVID-19. The CDR3 DNA is TGTGCCAGTAGCCGGGGACAGTTGAACACTGAAGCTTTCTTT. Translating gives CASSRGQLNTEAFF.